This T cell receptor beta chain derives from a study of blood T cell repertoires in COVID-19. This clone was recorded only once. Sequenced by immunoSEQ multiplex PCR; TCRdb stores in-frame clones only, minus some. Here the sample spans about 170,000 clones, 70% to 90% being singletons. The clonotype originates from an elderly woman with COVID-19, enrolled during active disease. Sequencing was performed on peripheral blood.

The CDR3 sequence: CASSLFGADYNEQFF. The CDR3 coding sequence is TGCGCCAGCAGCTTGTTTGGAGCGGACTACAATGAGCAGTTCTTC. V and J are TRBV5-1 and TRBJ2-1, with D possibly matching TRBD2 (5 bases). Germline V CDR1 and CDR2: SGHRS, YFSETQ. Trimming left V 1 base short and J 3 bases short, with 11 bases between. CDR3 length equals 15 residues.